This T cell receptor beta chain was documented in a study of T-cell memory formation after mild COVID-19. V shed 5 bases, J shed 6 bases, and the junction held 15 bases outside the gene matches. CDR3 length equals 16 residues. CDR1 is SGHTA and CDR2 is FQGNSA in the germline V gene. TCRdb ran MiXCR on the 5' RACE reads and lists one entry per CDR3 protein. The sample has some 250,000 distinct CDR3 sequences, 8% to 9.5% seen once. The chain carries TRBV7-2 and TRBJ2-7; TRBD2 aligns across 8 bases. The source of this sequence is a man aged 18 to 35 who had mild COVID-19 (a few samples of this study predate the infection). Cell type and time point are not known. The specimen was PBMCs or a T cell subset sorted from them (not recorded which). The CDR3 sequence: CASSRKPGLVGCEQYV. The CDR3 nucleotides are TGTGCCAGCAGCCGCAAACCGGGACTAGTTGGCTGCGAGCAGTACGTC.